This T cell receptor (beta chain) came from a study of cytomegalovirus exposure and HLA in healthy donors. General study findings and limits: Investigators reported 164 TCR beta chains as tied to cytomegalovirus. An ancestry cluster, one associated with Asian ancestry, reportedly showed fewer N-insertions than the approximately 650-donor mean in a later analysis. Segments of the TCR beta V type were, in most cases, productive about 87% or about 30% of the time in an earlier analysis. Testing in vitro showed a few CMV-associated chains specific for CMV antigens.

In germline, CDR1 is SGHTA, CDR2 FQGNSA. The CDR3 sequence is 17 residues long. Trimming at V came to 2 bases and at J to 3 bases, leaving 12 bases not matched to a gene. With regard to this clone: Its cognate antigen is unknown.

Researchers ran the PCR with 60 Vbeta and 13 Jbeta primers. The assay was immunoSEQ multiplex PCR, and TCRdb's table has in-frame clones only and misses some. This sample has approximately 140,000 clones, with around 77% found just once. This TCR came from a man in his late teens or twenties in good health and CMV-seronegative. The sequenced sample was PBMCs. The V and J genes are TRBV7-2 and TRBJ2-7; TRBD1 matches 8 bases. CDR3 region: CASSLRRRTGPLYEQYF. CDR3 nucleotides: TGTGCCAGCAGCTTAAGAAGACGGACAGGGCCCCTCTACGAGCAGTACTTC.